Included here is one T cell receptor beta chain sequence, with context. What it recognizes is unknown. The data were obtained in a study of human T cells and chemical hapten exposure. Study-level background: Skin of the upper inner arm, around 2 cm by around 2 cm, received 2% DPC for sensitization. Findings and limits, study-wide: Relative to controls, expanded TCRs formed significantly more large CDR3 similarity clusters.

CDR3 size: 12 residues. CDR1 is PRHDT, CDR2 FYEKMQ, per germline (reference sequence). V was cut by 0 bases and J by 9 bases, with 8 bases left in between. The library attached unique molecular identifiers to individual cDNA molecules. TCRdb re-called the RACE reads with MiXCR, one entry per CDR3 protein. The sample yields more than 300,000 distinct CDR3 sequences, 5.1% seen once. Described time point: pre-sensitization, week 0. Sample treatment: therapeutic diphenylcyclopropenone sensitization with weekly scalp DPC. The rearrangement links TRBV13 to TRBJ1-1; D call uncertain. The specimen comprised whole blood, sampled in connection with sensitization to the hapten diphenylcyclopropenone (DPC). The clonotype comes from a woman between 50 and 59 years old with alopecia areata. Some clones in this sample may be carry-over from other donors' samples. CDR3 sequence: CASSLGRTQAFF. CDR3 bases: TGTGCCAGCAGCTTAGGAAGGACGCAAGCTTTCTTT.